This TCR beta chain was captured in a study of T cells expressing NK-cell markers. Across the study: The eight sequenced donors comprised seven who were HCMV-seropositive and one who was seronegative.

The CDR3 has 15 amino acids. TCRdb reworked the 5' RACE reads into one entry per CDR3 protein, no DNA. The listing records some 390,000 distinct CDR3 sequences. The sequenced material came from blood T cells: a sorted CD56 or NKG2C T cell subset, CD4+ or CD8+ T cells, or bulk PBMC T cells (not recorded which). The receptor's source is a woman aged 45-59 years in good health. The gene calls are TRBV12-3 or TRBV12-4 and TRBJ2-1; TCRdb's D call, TRBD1, is unchecked because there is no DNA. The CDR3: CASSTPLRSYNEQFF.